The clone carrying this TCR beta chain was counted only a few times. This sample was included in a study of blood T cells in healthy people across ages. The CDR3 covers 14 residues. The V segment lost 7 bases and the J segment 2 bases; nucleotides outside the gene matches: 4. For the second PCR, which ran for roughly 7 to 11 cycles, a sample-barcoded 5' primer and a J-beta primer mix were used. TCRdb passed the 5' RACE reads through MiXCR, listing each CDR3 protein once. The table lists around 650,000 distinct CDR3 sequences, approximately 40% of them singletons, with about 32% in the top ten. Sequencing used blood. This sequence was found in an elderly man in good health. The V gene is TRBV12-3 or TRBV12-4, the J gene TRBJ1-5; 8 bases are a match to TRBD1. This CDR3 reads CASKKDRGNQPQHF. CDR3 DNA sequence: TGTGCCAGCAAAAAGGACAGGGGCAATCAGCCCCAGCATTTT.